What follows is one T cell receptor (beta chain) and its context. This CDR3 is 13 amino acids long. Germline CDR1 reads SGHAT; CDR2 reads FQNNGV. V was pared by 1 base and J by 6 bases, with 7 bases between. This specimen belongs to a study of T cells in Graves' hyperthyroidism and ophthalmopathy. What was amplified from RNA transcripts were TCR beta CDR3 regions. When the TCR CDR3 underwent first-round RT-PCR, the HTBI primer set was used. Using its own MiXCR run on the multiplex PCR reads, TCRdb lists one record per CDR3 protein. The sample holds approximately 300,000 distinct CDR3 sequences, approximately 18% seen once.

This TCR was sampled from a man over 45 with Graves' ophthalmopathy. What was sequenced was blood. The chain carries TRBV11-2 and TRBJ1-5, with D tentatively TRBD1 (6 bases). Here the CDR3 DNA reads TGTGCCAGCAGCTTAGTACAGGGTCAGCCCCAGCATTTT. Residues: CASSLVQGQPQHF.